One and the same sample provided the 23 T cell receptor beta chains below, sequenced in a study of brain T cells in children with intractable seizures. Here immunoSEQ multiplex PCR was the method, and the copy in TCRdb shows in-frame clones only, minus some. The sample lists a few hundred thousand clones, over 90% occurring once. Time point defined: blood from clinic visit 5 months post-surgery; TSC patient then seizure free. This specimen was peripheral blood, taken less than 6 months after surgery. Receptors originate from a boy under two years old with tuberous sclerosis and intractable seizures.

The chain is built from TRBV19 and TRBJ2-1; 8 bases agree with TRBD2. From germline, CDR1 is LNHDA and CDR2 SQIVND (reference sequence). CDR3 size: 14 residues. V trimming: 4 bases; J trimming: 5 bases; junction bases outside the gene matches: 4. CDR3 protein: CASSKSGRDNEQFF. CDR3 coding DNA: TGTGCCAGTAGTAAAAGCGGGAGAGACAATGAGCAGTTCTTC.

The chain links TRBV6-5 to TRBJ2-1; D might be TRBD2 (5 bases). CDR1 is MNHEY, CDR2 SVGAGI, per germline. Trimming removed 9 bases from V and 5 bases from J, with 11 bases in between. This CDR3 region has 12 residues. The DNA for the CDR3 is TGTGCCAGTGAACTAGGAGACAATGAGCAGTTCTTC. Amino acid sequence: CASELGDNEQFF.

In its sample, this clone was seen a few times. The genes are TRBV7-2 and TRBJ1-2; D gene unclear. V shed 5 bases and J shed 0 bases, with 13 bases lying between them. The CDR3 length is 15 residues. Germline CDR1 and CDR2: SGHTA and FQGNSA. This CDR3 reads CASSPGRSTNYGYTF. CDR3 DNA: TGTGCCAGCAGCCCAGGACGGTCGACTAACTATGGCTACACCTTC.

This chain uses TRBV6-2 or TRBV6-3 with TRBJ2-3, with TRBD2 matching 7 bases. Trimming removed 4 bases from V and 3 bases from J; junction bases left unmatched: 4. The CDR3 totals 14 residues. Germline lookup yields CDR1 MNHEY and CDR2 SVGEGT. In DNA, the CDR3 is TGTGCCAGCAGTTCTCGCGGGGGAACAGATACGCAGTATTTT. Translating gives CASSSRGGTDTQYF.

This clone has only a few counts. Here the CDR3 DNA reads TGTGCCAGCAGCTCAGGACCCTACGGAGAAGCTTTCTTT. Translated, it gives CASSSGPYGEAFF. The rearrangement uses TRBV7-3 and TRBJ1-1; no firm D call. The V and J ends lost 4 bases and 8 bases respectively, with 14 bases between them. The germline V gene has CDR1 SGHTA and CDR2 FQGTGA. The CDR3 runs to 13 residues.

The chain links TRBV19 to TRBJ1-4, with 7 bases identical to TRBD1. Germline V gene sequence: CDR1 LNHDA, CDR2 SQIVND (reference sequence). The V gene end was trimmed by 5 bases and the J gene end by 8 bases; junction bases not matched to a gene: 8. This CDR3 is 14 amino acids long. The CDR3 is CASSSRQGWEKLFF. CDR3 nucleotides: TGTGCCAGTAGTTCACGACAGGGTTGGGAAAAACTGTTTTTT.

The chain uses TRBV11-3 and TRBJ2-1; D call uncertain. V was shortened by 5 bases and J by 0 bases, with 8 bases between the two germline ends. CDR3 length equals 14 residues. Germline CDR1 is SGHNT and CDR2 is YENEEA. In nucleotides, the CDR3 is TGTGCCAGCAGCCGGCCAAGCTCCTACAATGAGCAGTTCTTC. Protein product: CASSRPSSYNEQFF.

This clone was recorded once. The gene calls are TRBV27 and TRBJ2-2; 11 bases are a match to TRBD2. The V and J ends lost 3 bases and 7 bases, in that order; junction bases with no gene match: 10. The CDR3 is 17 amino acids. Germline values: CDR1 MNHEY, CDR2 SMNVEV (reference sequence). The CDR3: CASSFLAGGPYGGELFF. CDR3 DNA: TGTGCCAGCAGTTTCTTAGCGGGAGGGCCTTACGGCGGGGAGCTGTTTTTT.

This chain uses TRBV6-5 with TRBJ2-1, with 12 bases aligning to TRBD2. J gave up 10 bases and V 2 bases, and 9 bases lay outside the gene matches. The germline V gene encodes CDR1 MNHEY and CDR2 SVGAGI. CDR3 length: 16 residues. The CDR3 sequence is CASSYPSLAGGREQFF. The CDR3 DNA sequence: TGTGCCAGCAGTTACCCCTCCCTAGCGGGAGGGCGGGAGCAGTTCTTC.

CDR3 sequence: CASSQIQGGTEAFF. CDR3 in DNA: TGCGCCAGCAGCCAGATTCAGGGGGGCACTGAAGCTTTCTTT. V and J are TRBV4-1 and TRBJ1-1, with 7 bases fitting TRBD1. Germline values: CDR1 MGHRA, CDR2 YSYEKL. The CDR3 runs to 14 residues. Germline trimming cut 3 bases from V and 4 bases from J; bases unmatched to any gene: 5.

This rearrangement joins TRBV7-8 to TRBJ1-1; 7 nucleotides agree with TRBD1. The germline V gene encodes CDR1 SGHVS and CDR2 FQNEAQ. V was clipped by 1 base and J by 5 bases; unmatched bases: 7. The CDR3 consists of 15 residues. The CDR3 reads CASSLEGGGRTEAFF. CDR3 DNA: TGTGCCAGCAGCTTAGAAGGGGGCGGTCGGACTGAAGCTTTCTTT.

The chain is built from TRBV2 and TRBJ2-3; tentatively, D is TRBD2 (5 bases). Trimming removed 11 bases at V and 6 bases at J, with 18 bases between. Germline V gene data show CDR1 as SNHLY and CDR2 as FYNNEI. This CDR3 has 13 amino acids. CDR3 amino acids: CAHGSIARDTQYF. The CDR3 DNA reads TGTGCCCATGGGAGTATAGCGAGGGATACGCAGTATTTT.

V and J are TRBV6-2 or TRBV6-3 and TRBJ1-1; TRBD1 is a possible D gene (5 bases). The CDR3 runs to 15 residues. V lost 6 bases and J 7 bases, leaving 21 bases between the germline ends. Germline V gives CDR1 MNHEY, CDR2 SVGEGT. In nucleotides, the CDR3 is TGTGCCAGCAGCCGCGACCCCGACAGAGCCCTTGAAGCTTTCTTT. This gives the protein CASSRDPDRALEAFF.

The chain has TRBV23-1 and TRBJ1-3, with D perhaps matching TRBD1 (5 bases). TRBV23-1 is an ORF for which the function is uncertain. The CDR3 has 16 amino acids. The V and J ends lost 0 bases and 4 bases respectively, with 13 bases between them. CDR3 residues: CASSQSVPGHGNTIYF. The CDR3 bases are TGCGCCAGCAGTCAATCGGTCCCAGGGCACGGAAACACCATATATTTT.

J is TRBJ2-7 and V is TRBV2; 7 bases line up with TRBD1. The CDR3 is 15 amino acids. The V gene's germline CDR1 is SNHLY and CDR2 FYNNEI. The V gene end was trimmed by 6 bases and the J gene end by 0 bases; junction bases not matched to a gene: 8. CDR3 bases: TGTGCCAGCAGCCGACAGGGAAAGAGCTCCTACGAGCAGTACTTC. This translates into CASSRQGKSSYEQYF. Variable domain in full (rest from reference TRBV2 and TRBJ2-7): EPEVTQTPSHQVTQMGQEVILRCVPISNHLYFYWYRQILGQKVEFLVSFYNNEISEKSEIFDDQFSVERPDGSNFTLKIRSTKLEDSAMYFCASSRQGKSSYEQYFGPGTRLTVT.

The rearrangement uses TRBV2 and TRBJ2-4, with 9 bases aligning to TRBD1. CDR1 SNHLY and CDR2 FYNNEI come from the germline V gene. This CDR3 is 16 amino acids long. The trim removed 7 bases at V and 4 bases at J, leaving 11 bases unmatched. DNA for the CDR3: TGTGCCAGCAACCTCCCTCGACAGGGGGGTAAAAACATTCAGTACTTC. It is translated as CASNLPRQGGKNIQYF.

The V and J genes are TRBV14 and TRBJ2-3, with D possibly called TRBD1 or TRBD2 (5 bases each). CDR3 length: 17 residues. CDR1 is SGHDN, CDR2 FVKESK, per germline. Trimming pared 4 bases from V and 2 bases from J, leaving 19 bases between. CDR3 DNA: TGTGCCAGCAGCCCCCGGGACCCCCAACGAGTCACAGATACGCAGTATTTT. It is translated as CASSPRDPQRVTDTQYF.

The V and J genes are TRBV30 and TRBJ1-3; D possibly corresponds to TRBD1 (5 bases). The germline CDR1 and CDR2 sequences are GTSNPN and SVGIG (reference sequence). V was cut by 0 bases and J by 4 bases, with 16 bases left in between. This CDR3 contains 16 residues. CDR3 in amino acids: CAWSVKWVGAGNTIYF. The CDR3 DNA follows: TGTGCCTGGAGTGTAAAATGGGTAGGGGCGGGAAACACCATATATTTT.

The chain joins TRBV29-1 to TRBJ1-2; weak D call: TRBD1 (5 bases). CDR3 length: 13 residues. Germline V gene lookup returns CDR1 SQVTM and CDR2 ANQGSEA. Trimming took off 4 bases at V and 3 bases at J, with 12 bases between the two ends. For the CDR3, the DNA is TGCAGCGTTGTGGCAGGGAAGCACTATGGCTACACCTTC. Translating gives CSVVAGKHYGYTF.

The chain uses TRBV11-2 and TRBJ2-3; TRBD2 might be the D (5 bases). The length of the CDR3 is 14 residues. V was shortened by 1 base and J by 6 bases, with 11 bases between the two germline ends. Germline V gene lookup returns CDR1 SGHAT and CDR2 FQNNGV. CDR3 loop: CASSLVSPGDTQYF. The CDR3 DNA follows: TGTGCCAGCAGCTTAGTTTCCCCGGGGGATACGCAGTATTTT.

The chain couples TRBV11-3 to TRBJ1-6, with 7 positions matching TRBD1. CDR3 length equals 15 residues. V trimming: 5 bases; J trimming: 5 bases; junction bases outside the gene matches: 6. Germline V gene data show CDR1 as SGHNT and CDR2 as YENEEA. CDR3 sequence: CASSLGRGHNSPLHF. The CDR3 DNA reads as TGTGCCAGCAGCCTCGGGAGGGGGCATAATTCACCCCTCCACTTT.

The CDR3 here is CASSLAVWREVSADTQYF. In DNA, the CDR3 is TGCGCCAGCAGCTTGGCGGTCTGGCGGGAGGTGTCGGCAGATACGCAGTATTTT. The chain uses TRBV5-1 and TRBJ2-3, with 8 bases lining up with TRBD2. This CDR3 is 18 amino acids long. Trimming took 0 bases from V and 4 from J; bases not matched to a gene: 13. From germline, CDR1 is SGHRS and CDR2 YFSETQ.

The V gene is TRBV30, the J gene TRBJ1-6; no reliable D call. The CDR3 loop spans 15 amino acids. Trimming removed 2 bases at V and 5 bases at J, with 13 bases between. Per germline, CDR1 GTSNPN and CDR2 SVGIG (reference sequence). The CDR3 reads CAWSFGPADNSPLHF. The DNA for the CDR3 is TGTGCCTGGAGTTTTGGGCCAGCTGATAATTCACCCCTCCACTTT.